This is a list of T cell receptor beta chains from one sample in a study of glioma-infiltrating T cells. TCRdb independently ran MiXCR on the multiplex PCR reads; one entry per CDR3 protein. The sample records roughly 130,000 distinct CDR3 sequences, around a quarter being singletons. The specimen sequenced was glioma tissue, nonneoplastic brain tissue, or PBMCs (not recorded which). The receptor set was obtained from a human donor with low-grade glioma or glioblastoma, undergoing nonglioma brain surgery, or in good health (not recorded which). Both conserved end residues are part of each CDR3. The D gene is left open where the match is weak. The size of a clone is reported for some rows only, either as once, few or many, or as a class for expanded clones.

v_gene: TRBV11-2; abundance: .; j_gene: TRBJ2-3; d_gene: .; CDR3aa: CASLTMGMTDTRYF; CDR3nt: TGTGCCAGCCTTACGATGGGGATGACAGATACGCGGTATTTT
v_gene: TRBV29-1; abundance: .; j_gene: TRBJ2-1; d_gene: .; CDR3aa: CSVPLPDYTYNEQFF; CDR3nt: TGCAGCGTTCCGCTCCCTGATTATACCTACAATGAGCAGTTCTTC
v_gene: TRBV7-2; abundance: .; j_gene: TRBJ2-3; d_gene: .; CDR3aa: CASSFFGRSTDTQYF; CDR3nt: TGTGCCAGCAGCTTCTTCGGGCGGTCCACAGATACGCAGTATTTT
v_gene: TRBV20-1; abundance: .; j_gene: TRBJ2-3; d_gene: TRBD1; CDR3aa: CSATPGRGTDTQYF; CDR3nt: TGCAGTGCGACCCCTGGCAGGGGGACAGATACGCAGTATTTT
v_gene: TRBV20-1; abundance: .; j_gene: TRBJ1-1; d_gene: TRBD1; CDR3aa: CSAEQGNIEAFF; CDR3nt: TGCAGTGCTGAACAGGGGAATATTGAAGCTTTCTTT
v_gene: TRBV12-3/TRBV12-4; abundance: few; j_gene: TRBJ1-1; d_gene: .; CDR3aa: CASRPDGLDEAFF; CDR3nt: TGTGCCAGCAGGCCGGACGGCCTAGATGAAGCTTTCTTT
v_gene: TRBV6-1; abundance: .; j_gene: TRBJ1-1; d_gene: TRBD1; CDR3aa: CASSPPQGGNAEAFF; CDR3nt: TGTGCCAGCAGTCCTCCGCAGGGGGGTAACGCTGAAGCTTTCTTT
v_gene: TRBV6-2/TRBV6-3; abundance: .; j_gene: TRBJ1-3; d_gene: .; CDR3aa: CASSPRAASSGNTIYF; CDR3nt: TGTGCCAGCAGTCCCCGGGCGGCGAGCTCTGGAAACACCATATATTTT
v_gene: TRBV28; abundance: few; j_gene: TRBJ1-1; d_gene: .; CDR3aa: CASSPRGGVYTEAFF; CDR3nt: TGTGCCAGCAGCCCCCGGGGTGGGGTTTACACTGAAGCTTTCTTT
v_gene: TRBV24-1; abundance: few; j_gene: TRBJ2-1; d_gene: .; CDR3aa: CATSDWTAPNEQFF; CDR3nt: TGTGCCACCAGTGATTGGACAGCGCCCAATGAGCAGTTCTTC
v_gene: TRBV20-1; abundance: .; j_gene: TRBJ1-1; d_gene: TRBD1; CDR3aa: CSDAGTANTEAFF; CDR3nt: TGCAGTGATGCTGGGACAGCGAACACTGAAGCTTTCTTT
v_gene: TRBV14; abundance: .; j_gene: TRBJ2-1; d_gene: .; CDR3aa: CASSQDPAEWYF; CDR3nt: TGTGCCAGCAGCCAAGATCCGGCAGAGTGGTACTTC
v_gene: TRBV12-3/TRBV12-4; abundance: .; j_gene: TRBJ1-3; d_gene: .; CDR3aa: CASSFWRGSGNTIYF; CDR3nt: TGTGCCAGCAGTTTTTGGCGTGGCTCTGGAAACACCATATATTTT
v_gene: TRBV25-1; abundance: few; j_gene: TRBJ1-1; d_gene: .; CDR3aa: CASPLPGAVNTEAFF; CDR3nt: TGTGCCAGCCCCCTCCCGGGAGCGGTGAACACTGAAGCTTTCTTT
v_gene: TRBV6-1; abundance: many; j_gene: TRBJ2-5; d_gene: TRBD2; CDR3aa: CASSAGLAAETQYF; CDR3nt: TGTGCCAGCAGTGCGGGACTAGCAGCGGAGACCCAGTACTTC
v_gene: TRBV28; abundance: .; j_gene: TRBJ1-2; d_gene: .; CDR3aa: CASSLLAGDYGYTF; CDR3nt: TGTGCCAGCAGTTTATTAGCGGGGGACTATGGCTACACCTTC
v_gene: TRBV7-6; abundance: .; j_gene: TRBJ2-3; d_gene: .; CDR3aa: CASSSGISADTQYF; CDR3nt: TGTGCCAGCAGCTCTGGGATTTCGGCAGATACGCAGTATTTT
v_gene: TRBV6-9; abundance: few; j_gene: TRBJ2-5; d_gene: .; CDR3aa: CASSSPGLQETQYF; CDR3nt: TGTGCCAGCAGTTCTCCGGGACTGCAAGAGACCCAGTACTTC
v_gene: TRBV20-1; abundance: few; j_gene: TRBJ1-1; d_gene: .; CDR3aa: CSASDTDTEAFF; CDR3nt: TGCAGTGCTAGCGACACCGACACTGAAGCTTTCTTT
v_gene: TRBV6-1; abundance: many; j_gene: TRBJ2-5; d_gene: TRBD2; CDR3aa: CASSSSGLAGTETQYF; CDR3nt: TGTGCCAGCAGTTCCTCCGGACTAGCGGGGACAGAGACCCAGTACTTC
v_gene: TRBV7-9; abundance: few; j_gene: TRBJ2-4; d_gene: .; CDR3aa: CASSLALNIQYF; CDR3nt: TGTGCCAGCAGCTTAGCCCTAAACATTCAGTACTTC
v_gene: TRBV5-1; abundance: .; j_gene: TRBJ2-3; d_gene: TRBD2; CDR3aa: CASSFAGLAGVSTDTQYF; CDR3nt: TGCGCCAGCAGCTTTGCGGGACTAGCGGGGGTTAGCACAGATACGCAGTATTTT
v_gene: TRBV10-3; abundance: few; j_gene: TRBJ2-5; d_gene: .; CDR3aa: CASSAGPIRQETQYF; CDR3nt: TGTGCCAGCAGCGCAGGGCCGATTAGACAAGAGACCCAGTACTTC
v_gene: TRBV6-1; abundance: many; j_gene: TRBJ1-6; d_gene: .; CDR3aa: CASSLATATLHF; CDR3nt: TGTGCCAGCAGCCTGGCCACCGCCACCCTCCACTTT
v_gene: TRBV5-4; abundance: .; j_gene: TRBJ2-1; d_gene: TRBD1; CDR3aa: CASGRRTGSAYNEQFF; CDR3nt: TGTGCCAGCGGGCGACGGACAGGGTCGGCCTACAATGAGCAGTTCTTC
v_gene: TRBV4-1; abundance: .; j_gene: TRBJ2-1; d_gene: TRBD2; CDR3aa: CASSQDREASGRSEQFF; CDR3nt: TGCGCCAGCAGCCAAGATCGAGAGGCTAGCGGCCGAAGTGAGCAGTTCTTC
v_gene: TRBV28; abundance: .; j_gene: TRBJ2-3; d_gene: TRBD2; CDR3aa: CASSYLRVGGGASDTQYF; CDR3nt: TGTGCCAGCAGTTACTTGAGGGTCGGCGGGGGGGCTTCAGATACGCAGTATTTT